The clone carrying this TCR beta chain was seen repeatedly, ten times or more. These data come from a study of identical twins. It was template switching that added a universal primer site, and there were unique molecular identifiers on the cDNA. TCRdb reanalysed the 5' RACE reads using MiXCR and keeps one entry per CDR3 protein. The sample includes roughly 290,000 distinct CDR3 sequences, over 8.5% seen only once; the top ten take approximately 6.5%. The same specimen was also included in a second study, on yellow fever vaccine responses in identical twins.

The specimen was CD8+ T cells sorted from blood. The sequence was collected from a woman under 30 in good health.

CDR3 amino acids: CASSLSEGGGTDTQYF. The DNA for the CDR3 is TGCGCCAGCAGCTTGTCTGAGGGGGGAGGCACAGATACGCAGTATTTT. This chain joins TRBV5-1 and TRBJ2-3; D may be TRBD1 or TRBD2 (6 bases each). The V and J ends lost 1 base and 1 base respectively, with 13 bases between them. Germline lookup yields CDR1 SGHRS and CDR2 YFSETQ. CDR3 length: 16 residues. The whole variable domain, remainder taken from reference TRBV5-1 and TRBJ2-3, is KAGVTQTPRYLIKTRGQQVTLSCSPISGHRSVSWYQQTPGQGLQFLFEYFSETQRNKGNFPGRFSGRQFSNSRSEMNVSTLELGDSALYLCASSLSEGGGTDTQYFGPGTRLTVL.